This T cell receptor beta chain appears in the sequencing data of a study of long-term antiretroviral therapy in people with HIV. An immunoSEQ assay, version v3.0, was performed at survey level. The table came from immunoSEQ multiplex PCR; TCRdb's copy has only in-frame clones and leaves some out. The data show about 38,000 clones, with 75% to 90% seen just once and around 5% held by the top ten. Source: unsorted PBMCs, taken 1.5 years after starting antiretroviral therapy. The origin of this receptor is a man younger than 30 with HIV.

CDR3 DNA: TGCGCCAGCAGCCTGACTAGCGGGAGAGAAGAGCAGTACTTC. Residues: CASSLTSGREEQYF. V usage is TRBV5-1 and J usage is TRBJ2-7; 12 bases agree with TRBD2. Germline CDR1 and CDR2: SGHRS and YFSETQ. Trimming removed 4 bases from V and 7 bases from J; junction bases left unmatched: 6. The CDR3 spans 14 residues.